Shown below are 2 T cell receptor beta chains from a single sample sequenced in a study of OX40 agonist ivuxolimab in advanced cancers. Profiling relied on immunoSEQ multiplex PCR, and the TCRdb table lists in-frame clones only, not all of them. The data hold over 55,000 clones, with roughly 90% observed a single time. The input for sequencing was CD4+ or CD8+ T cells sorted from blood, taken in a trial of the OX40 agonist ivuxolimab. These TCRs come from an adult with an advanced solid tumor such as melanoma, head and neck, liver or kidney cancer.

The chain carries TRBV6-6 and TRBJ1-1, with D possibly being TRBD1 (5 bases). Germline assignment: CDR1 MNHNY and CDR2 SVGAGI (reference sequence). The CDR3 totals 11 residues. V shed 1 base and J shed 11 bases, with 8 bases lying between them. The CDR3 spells CASSYYGDAFF. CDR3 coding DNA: TGTGCCAGCAGTTACTACGGGGACGCTTTCTTT.

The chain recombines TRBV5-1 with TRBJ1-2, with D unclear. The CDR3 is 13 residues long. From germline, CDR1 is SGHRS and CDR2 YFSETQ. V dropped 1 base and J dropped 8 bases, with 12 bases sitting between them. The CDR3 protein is CASSLSGLRGYTF. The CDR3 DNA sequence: TGCGCCAGCAGCTTGTCCGGGTTAAGAGGCTACACCTTC.